Given below is one T cell receptor (beta chain) in context. With V trimmed by 2 bases and J by 1 base, 2 bases remained unmatched. The length of the CDR3 is 15 residues. CDR1 SGHDT and CDR2 YYEEEE come from the germline V gene. Use of 60 Vbeta and 13 Jbeta primers characterized the PCR. Clones were sequenced by immunoSEQ multiplex PCR, and TCRdb holds only the in-frame ones, with some missing. This sample has 150,000 to 200,000 clones, with around 77% found just once. This sample is drawn from a study of cytomegalovirus exposure and HLA in healthy donors. Study-level background: Early release data held some 80 million unique TCRs from HLA-typed donors.

This sequence was found in a woman in her twenties or thirties in good health and CMV-seropositive. Material: PBMCs. This rearrangement joins TRBV5-6 to TRBJ2-7; 11 nucleotides align to TRBD2. This chain's CDR3 is CASSFTSGGSYEQYF. CDR3 DNA sequence: TGTGCCAGCAGCTTTACTAGCGGGGGATCCTACGAGCAGTACTTC.